The 2 T cell receptor beta chains listed next were all sequenced from one sample in a study of control samples from healthy donors and cancer patients. Repertoires were generated with immunoSEQ multiplex PCR, while TCRdb's copy carries only in-frame clones and drops some. The sample lists tens of thousands of clones, roughly 91% seen once, with under 20% in the top ten. Sequencing was carried out using blood. These receptors all come from a man between 45 and 60 years old in good health.

Concerning this clone itself: This sample also contains other DNA sequences that code for the same CDR3. This chain uses TRBV10-3 with TRBJ1-2, with no clear D. Deletions cut 2 bases from V and 5 bases from J, with 6 bases between. The CDR3 is made up of 12 amino acids. CDR1 and CDR2 (germline): ENHRY, SYGVKD. The CDR3: CAISERRYGYTF. DNA of the CDR3: TGTGCCATCAGTGAGAGAAGGTATGGCTACACCTTC.

The J gene is TRBJ2-3, the V gene TRBV9; D not certain. Germline V gives CDR1 SGDLS, CDR2 YYNGEE. This CDR3 is built from 14 residues. The germline V and J ends were trimmed by 4 bases and 4 bases, with 13 bases remaining between them. The CDR3 reads CASSPWASPDTQYF. Written as DNA, the CDR3 is TGTGCCAGCAGCCCTTGGGCCTCTCCAGATACGCAGTATTTT.